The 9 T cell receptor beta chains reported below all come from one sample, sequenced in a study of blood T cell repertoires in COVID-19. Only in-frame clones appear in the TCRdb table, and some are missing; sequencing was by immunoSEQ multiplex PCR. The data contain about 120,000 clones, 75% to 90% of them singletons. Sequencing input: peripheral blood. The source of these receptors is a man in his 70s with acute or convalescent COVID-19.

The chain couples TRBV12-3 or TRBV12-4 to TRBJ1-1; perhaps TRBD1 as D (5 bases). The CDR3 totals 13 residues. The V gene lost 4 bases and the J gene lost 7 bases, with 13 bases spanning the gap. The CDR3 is CASSSTAGSEAFF. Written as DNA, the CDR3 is TGTGCCAGCAGTTCGACAGCCGGAAGTGAAGCTTTCTTT.

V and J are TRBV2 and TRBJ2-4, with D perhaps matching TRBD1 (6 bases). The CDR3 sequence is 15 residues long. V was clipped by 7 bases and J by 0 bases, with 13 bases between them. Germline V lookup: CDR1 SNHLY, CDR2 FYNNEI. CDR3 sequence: CASTTGTPAKNIQYF. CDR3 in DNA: TGTGCCAGCACCACCGGGACACCAGCCAAAAACATTCAGTACTTC.

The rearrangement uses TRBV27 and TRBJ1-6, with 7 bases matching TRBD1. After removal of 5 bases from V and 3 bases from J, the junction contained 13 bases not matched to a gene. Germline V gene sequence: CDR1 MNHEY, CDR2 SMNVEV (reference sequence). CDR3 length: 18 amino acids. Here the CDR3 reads CASSNRNRGGNYNSPLHF. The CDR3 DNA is TGTGCCAGCAGTAACCGAAACAGGGGCGGAAACTATAATTCACCCCTCCACTTT.

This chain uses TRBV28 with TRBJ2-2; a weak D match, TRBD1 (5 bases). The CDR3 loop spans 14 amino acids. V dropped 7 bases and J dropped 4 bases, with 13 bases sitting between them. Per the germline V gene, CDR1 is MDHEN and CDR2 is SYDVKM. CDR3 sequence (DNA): TGTGCCAGCACTAGGGGCGGTGGCACCGGGGAGCTGTTTTTT. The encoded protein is CASTRGGGTGELFF.

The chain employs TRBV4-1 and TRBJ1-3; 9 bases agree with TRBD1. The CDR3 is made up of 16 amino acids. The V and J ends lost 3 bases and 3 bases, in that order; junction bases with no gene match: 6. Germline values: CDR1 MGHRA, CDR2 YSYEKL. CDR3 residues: CASSHRQGDNGNTIYF. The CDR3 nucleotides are TGCGCCAGCAGCCATCGACAGGGGGATAATGGAAACACCATATATTTT.

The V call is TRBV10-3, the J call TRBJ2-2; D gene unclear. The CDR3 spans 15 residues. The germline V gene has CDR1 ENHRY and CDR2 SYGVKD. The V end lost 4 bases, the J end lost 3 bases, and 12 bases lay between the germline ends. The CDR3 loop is CAISASGRDTGELFF. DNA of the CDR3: TGTGCCATCAGTGCGTCCGGTCGGGACACCGGGGAGCTGTTTTTT.

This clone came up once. The CDR3 loop reads CASSKDGSDTQYF. The CDR3 nucleotides are TGCGCCAGCAGCAAAGACGGGTCAGATACGCAGTATTTT. This chain uses TRBV5-1 with TRBJ2-3, with D hard to call. The V end was cut by 4 bases, the J end by 4 bases, with 10 bases between. Germline assignment: CDR1 SGHRS and CDR2 YFSETQ. The CDR3 contains 13 residues.

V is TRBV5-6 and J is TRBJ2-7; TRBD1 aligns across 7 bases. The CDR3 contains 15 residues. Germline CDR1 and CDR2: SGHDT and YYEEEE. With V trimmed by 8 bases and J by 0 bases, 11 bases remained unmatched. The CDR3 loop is CASSRGQGVSYEQYF. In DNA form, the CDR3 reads TGTGCCAGTAGCCGCGGGCAGGGGGTCTCCTACGAGCAGTACTTC.

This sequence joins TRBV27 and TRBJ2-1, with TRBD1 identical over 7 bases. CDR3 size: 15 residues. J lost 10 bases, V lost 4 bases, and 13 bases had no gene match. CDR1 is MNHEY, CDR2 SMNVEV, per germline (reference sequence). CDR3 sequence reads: CASSSIQGSLKEQFF. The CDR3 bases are TGTGCCAGCAGTTCTATACAGGGGTCCCTCAAGGAGCAGTTCTTC.